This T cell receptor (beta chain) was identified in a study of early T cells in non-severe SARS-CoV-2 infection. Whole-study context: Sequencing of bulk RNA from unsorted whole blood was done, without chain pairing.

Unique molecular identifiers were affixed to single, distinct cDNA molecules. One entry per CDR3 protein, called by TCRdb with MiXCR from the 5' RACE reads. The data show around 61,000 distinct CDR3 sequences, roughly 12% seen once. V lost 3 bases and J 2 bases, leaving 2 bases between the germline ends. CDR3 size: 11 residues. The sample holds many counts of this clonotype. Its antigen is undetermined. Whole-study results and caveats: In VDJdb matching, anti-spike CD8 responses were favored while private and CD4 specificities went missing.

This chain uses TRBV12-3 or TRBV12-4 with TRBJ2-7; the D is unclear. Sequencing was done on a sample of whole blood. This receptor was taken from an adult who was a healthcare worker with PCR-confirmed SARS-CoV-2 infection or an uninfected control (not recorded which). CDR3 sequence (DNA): TGTGCCAGCAGTTTGACCTACGAGCAGTACTTC. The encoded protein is CASSLTYEQYF.